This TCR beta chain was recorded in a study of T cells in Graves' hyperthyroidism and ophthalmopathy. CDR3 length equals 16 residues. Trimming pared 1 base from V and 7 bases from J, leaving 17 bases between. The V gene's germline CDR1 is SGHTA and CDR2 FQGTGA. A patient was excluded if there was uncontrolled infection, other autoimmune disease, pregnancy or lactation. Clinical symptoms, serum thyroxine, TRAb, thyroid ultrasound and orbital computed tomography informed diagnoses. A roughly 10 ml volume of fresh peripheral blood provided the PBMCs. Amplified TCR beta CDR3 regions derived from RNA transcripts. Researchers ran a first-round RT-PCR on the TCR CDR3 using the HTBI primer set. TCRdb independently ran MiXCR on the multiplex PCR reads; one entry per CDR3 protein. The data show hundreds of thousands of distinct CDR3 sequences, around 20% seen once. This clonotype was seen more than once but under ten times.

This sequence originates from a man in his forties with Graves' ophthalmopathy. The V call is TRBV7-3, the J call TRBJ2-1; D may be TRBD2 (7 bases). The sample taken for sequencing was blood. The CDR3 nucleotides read TGTGCCAGCAGCTTAAGGTTAGGGGGGGGGGAAAATGAGCAGTTCTTC. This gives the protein CASSLRLGGGENEQFF. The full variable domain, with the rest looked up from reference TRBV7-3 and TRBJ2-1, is GAGVSQTPSNKVTEKGKYVELRCDPISGHTALYWYRQSLGQGPEFLIYFQGTGAADDSGLPNDRFFAVRPEGSVSTLKIQRTERGDSAVYLCASSLRLGGGENEQFFGPGTRLTVL.